Listed below are T cell receptor beta chains from one sample, sequenced in a study of blood T cell repertoires in COVID-19. Clones were sequenced by immunoSEQ multiplex PCR, and TCRdb holds only the in-frame ones, with some missing. The data hold some 200,000 clones, with more than 75% observed a single time. Sequenced: peripheral blood. Receptors were obtained from a man aged 40-49 years with active or convalescent COVID-19. The CDR3 runs from the conserved cysteine through the conserved F or W. D genes are given only for firm matches. Only part of the rows carry a size: once, few, many, or a class if the clone is expanded.

TRBJ1-1	TRBV9	NA	few	15	CASSVVAGESTEAFF	TGTGCCAGCAGCGTAGTCGCAGGGGAAAGCACTGAAGCTTTCTTT
TRBJ2-7	TRBV14	NA	NA	16	CASSQDPQGRRYEQYF	TGTGCCAGCAGCCAAGACCCTCAGGGGAGACGATACGAGCAGTACTTC
TRBJ1-4	TRBV10-3	NA	few	12	CAISDNNEKLFF	TGTGCCATCAGTGACAATAATGAAAAACTGTTTTTT
TRBJ2-1	TRBV6-2/TRBV6-3	NA	NA	15	CASSKYRETYNEQFF	TGTGCCAGCAGCAAATACAGGGAGACCTACAATGAGCAGTTCTTC
TRBJ2-5	TRBV3-1/TRBV3-2	TRBD2	NA	15	CASTLSPSGVETQYF	TGTGCCAGCACCCTCTCCCCTAGCGGGGTAGAGACCCAGTACTTC
TRBJ2-4	TRBV5-1	TRBD2	NA	19	CASSLDTSGGPLAKNIQYF	TGCGCCAGCAGCTTGGATACTAGCGGGGGGCCACTAGCCAAAAACATTCAGTACTTC
TRBJ2-6	TRBV4-1	NA	NA	17	CASSQDQAGSGANVLTF	TGCGCCAGCAGCCAAGATCAGGCGGGCTCTGGGGCCAACGTCCTGACTTTC
TRBJ2-7	TRBV28	TRBD1	NA	17	CASTLGGSGTGGYEQYF	TGTGCCAGCACCCTAGGGGGTAGCGGGACAGGGGGTTACGAGCAGTACTTC
TRBJ2-1	TRBV6-4	NA	NA	14	CASSERGGYNEQFF	TGTGCCAGCAGTGAGAGGGGGGGATACAATGAGCAGTTCTTC
TRBJ1-2	TRBV6-5	NA	NA	12	CASSLKAGGYTF	TGTGCCAGCAGCCTAAAGGCAGGTGGCTACACCTTC
TRBJ1-2	TRBV28	NA	NA	15	CASSFGAQGSNGYTF	TGTGCCAGCAGTTTTGGCGCGCAGGGAAGTAATGGCTACACCTTC
TRBJ1-2	TRBV9	NA	NA	15	CASSVGGGPAYGYTF	TGTGCCAGCAGCGTAGGGGGAGGGCCTGCTTATGGCTACACCTTC
TRBJ2-5	TRBV2	NA	NA	15	CASRRQRPSQETQYF	TGTGCCAGCAGGAGACAGCGACCCTCCCAAGAGACCCAGTACTTC
TRBJ2-1	TRBV27	TRBD1	NA	13	CASSSFGQGLSFF	TGTGCCAGCAGTTCCTTCGGACAGGGCCTTTCTTTCTTC
TRBJ1-5	TRBV6-5	NA	NA	13	CASSREGNQPQHF	TGTGCCAGCAGCAGGGAGGGCAATCAGCCCCAGCATTTT
TRBJ2-7	TRBV5-3	NA	NA	13	CARSLGRHYEQYF	TGTGCCAGAAGCTTGGGGCGACACTACGAGCAGTACTTC
TRBJ2-7	TRBV11-2	TRBD1	NA	15	CASSLDLGDRVRQYF	TGTGCCAGCAGCTTAGATTTGGGGGACAGGGTACGGCAGTACTTC
TRBJ2-2	TRBV7-3	NA	NA	15	CASSLLGPNTGELFF	TGTGCCAGCAGCCTACTAGGGCCGAACACCGGGGAGCTGTTTTTT
TRBJ1-4	TRBV18	TRBD1	NA	14	CASSPTGGDEKLFF	TGTGCCAGCTCACCTACAGGGGGCGATGAAAAACTGTTTTTT
TRBJ2-1	TRBV7-2	TRBD1	NA	15	CASSLDRGSYNEQFF	TGTGCCAGCAGCTTGGACAGGGGCTCCTACAATGAGCAGTTCTTC